These 8 T cell receptor beta chains were sequenced from one sample in a study of PD-1 blockade in classical Hodgkin lymphoma (dated by TCRdb to 2018 to 2020). Libraries were made using the immunoSEQ multiplex PCR assay. This is the immuneACCESS table as TCRdb keeps it, with only in-frame sequences that have V and J called. A part of the clones is gone; compared with another copy, unresolved V genes explain less than half, and the rest is unexplained. The sample yields about 32,000 clones; approximately 85% were counted once. The ten most abundant clones make up 15% to 20% of the sample. The time point label of this sample denotes: cycle 4 day 1 (C4D1), after 6 weeks of nivolumab. Every trial patient had relapsed following autologous stem cell transplantation, and prior brentuximab vedotin exposure was what differed among cohorts A, B and C. Sequenced here: peripheral blood mononuclear cells (PBMCs), sampled before the fourth cycle of nivolumab. The receptor set was obtained from a human donor with classical Hodgkin lymphoma.

V gene TRBV7-8 combines with J gene TRBJ2-2; 7 bases match TRBD1. After removal of 5 bases from V and 2 bases from J, the junction contained 5 bases not matched to a gene. CDR1 and CDR2 from the germline V gene are SGHVS and FQNEAQ. The CDR3 has 15 amino acids. As DNA, the CDR3 is TGTGCCAGCAGCGTCGACAGGGTTAACACCGGGGAGCTGTTTTTT. Its translation is CASSVDRVNTGELFF. Variable domain in full (rest from reference TRBV7-8 and TRBJ2-2): GAGVSQSPRYKVAKRGQDVALRCDPISGHVSLFWYQQALGQGPEFLTYFQNEAQLDKSGLPSDRFFAERPEGSVSTLKIQRTQQEDSAVYLCASSVDRVNTGELFFGEGSRLTVL.

V and J are TRBV19 and TRBJ2-3; D gene ambiguous. The V and J ends lost 0 bases and 3 bases respectively, with 4 bases between them. The CDR3 extends over 13 amino acids. Germline values: CDR1 LNHDA, CDR2 SQIVND (reference sequence). CDR3 in amino acids: CASSIDRTDTQYF. The CDR3 bases are TGTGCCAGTAGTATAGATAGGACAGATACGCAGTATTTT.

This clone was counted a few times. At one boundary the junction diverges from the germline segment, which might be a read error. This chain links TRBV5-1 with TRBJ1-2, with 8 nucleotides matching TRBD1. The CDR3 runs 12 residues. Per the germline V gene, CDR1 is SGHRS and CDR2 is YFSETQ. The CDR3 DNA follows: TGCGCCAGCAGCGGACAGGGCCTCCGGGCTCGCTTC. Its translation is CASSGQGLRARF.

CDR3 DNA: TGCAGCGTTGATATGGTGCGGGAGCAGTTCTTC. Amino acid sequence: CSVDMVREQFF. The J gene is TRBJ2-1, the V gene TRBV29-1; no firm D call. The CDR3 is 11 residues long. The V end was cut by 3 bases, the J end by 10 bases, with 10 bases between. Germline-derived CDR1 and CDR2 are SQVTM and ANQGSEA.

The chain combines TRBV5-8 with TRBJ2-7; D is undetermined. This CDR3 has 15 residues. V shed 0 bases and J shed 0 bases, with 10 bases lying between them. Germline V gene sequence: CDR1 SGHTS, CDR2 YDEGEE. This CDR3 reads CASSLGQRSSYEQYF. In nucleotides, the CDR3 is TGTGCCAGCAGCTTGGGTCAGAGGAGCTCCTACGAGCAGTACTTC. The full variable domain, in which reference TRBV5-8 and TRBJ2-7 provide the parts outside the CDR3, is EAGVTQSPTHLIKTRGQQATLRCSPISGHTSVYWYQQALGLGLQFLLWYDEGEERNRGNFPPRFSGRQFPNYSSELNVNALELEDSALYLCASSLGQRSSYEQYFGPGTRLTVT.

This chain links TRBV6-6 with TRBJ1-6; TRBD1 agrees at 11 bases. This CDR3 spans 16 amino acids. The trim removed 6 bases at V and 5 bases at J, leaving 6 bases unmatched. Germline V lookup: CDR1 MNHNY, CDR2 SVGAGI (reference sequence). The CDR3 DNA reads TGTGCCAGCAGAACGGGACAGGGGGAAAATAATTCACCCCTCCACTTT. Encoded protein: CASRTGQGENNSPLHF.

The chain carries TRBV30 and TRBJ1-3; D is undetermined. This CDR3 region has 15 residues. V shed 0 bases and J shed 0 bases, with 9 bases lying between them. The germline CDR1 and CDR2 sequences are GTSNPN and SVGIG (reference sequence). The CDR3 coding sequence is TGTGCCTGGAGTGTCGGGGTCCCCTCTGGAAACACCATATATTTT. Amino acid sequence: CAWSVGVPSGNTIYF.

The chain recombines TRBV2 with TRBJ2-1, with 8 bases identical to TRBD2. Trimming removed 1 base from V and 8 bases from J; junction bases left unmatched: 10. Germline values: CDR1 SNHLY, CDR2 FYNNEI. This CDR3 spans 16 amino acids. The CDR3 loop reads CASSEVREGESDEQFF. The CDR3 DNA reads TGTGCCAGCAGTGAAGTCCGGGAGGGAGAGAGCGATGAGCAGTTCTTC. Drawing the rest from reference TRBV2 and TRBJ2-1, the complete variable domain is EPEVTQTPSHQVTQMGQEVILRCVPISNHLYFYWYRQILGQKVEFLVSFYNNEISEKSEIFDDQFSVERPDGSNFTLKIRSTKLEDSAMYFCASSEVREGESDEQFFGPGTRLTVL.